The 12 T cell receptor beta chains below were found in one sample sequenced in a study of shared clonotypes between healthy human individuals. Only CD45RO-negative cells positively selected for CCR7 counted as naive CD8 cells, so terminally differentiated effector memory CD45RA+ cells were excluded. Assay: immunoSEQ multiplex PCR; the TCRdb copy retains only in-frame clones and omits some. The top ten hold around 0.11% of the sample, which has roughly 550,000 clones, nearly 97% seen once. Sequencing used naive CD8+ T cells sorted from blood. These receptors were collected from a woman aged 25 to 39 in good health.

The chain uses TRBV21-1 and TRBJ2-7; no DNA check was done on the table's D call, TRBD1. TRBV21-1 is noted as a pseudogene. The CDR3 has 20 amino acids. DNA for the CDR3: TGTGCCAGCAGCGCAGTAGCGCGCATTAATCCGGGACAGACCTACTACGAGCAGTACTTC. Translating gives CASSAVARINPGQTYYEQYF.

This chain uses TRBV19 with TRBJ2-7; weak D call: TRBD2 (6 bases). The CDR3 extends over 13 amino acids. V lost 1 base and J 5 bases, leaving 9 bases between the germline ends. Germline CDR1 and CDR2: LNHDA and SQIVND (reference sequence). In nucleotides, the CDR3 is TGTGCCAGTAGTATAGTCCGGGGGAACGAGCAGTACTTC. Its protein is CASSIVRGNEQYF.

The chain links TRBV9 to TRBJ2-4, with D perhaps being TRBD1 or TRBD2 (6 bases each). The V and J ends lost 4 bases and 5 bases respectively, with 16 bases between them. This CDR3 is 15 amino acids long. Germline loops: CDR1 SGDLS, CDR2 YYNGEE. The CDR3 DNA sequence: TGTGCCAGCAGCACTAGCAGGGGTGGCGAAAACATTCAGTACTTC. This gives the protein CASSTSRGGENIQYF.

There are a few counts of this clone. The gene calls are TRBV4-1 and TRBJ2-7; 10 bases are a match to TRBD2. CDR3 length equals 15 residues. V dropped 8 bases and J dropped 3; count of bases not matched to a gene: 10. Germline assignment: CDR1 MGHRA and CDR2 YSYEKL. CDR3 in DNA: TGCGCCAGCTTAACCCCCAAGCGGGAGGGCTACGAGCAGTACTTC. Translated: CASLTPKREGYEQYF.

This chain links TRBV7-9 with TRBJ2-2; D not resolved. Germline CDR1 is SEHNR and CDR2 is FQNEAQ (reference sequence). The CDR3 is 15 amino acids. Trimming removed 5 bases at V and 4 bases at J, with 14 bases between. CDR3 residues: CASSPPGLGTGELFF. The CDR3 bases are TGTGCCAGCAGCCCCCCCGGCTTAGGCACCGGGGAGCTGTTTTTT.

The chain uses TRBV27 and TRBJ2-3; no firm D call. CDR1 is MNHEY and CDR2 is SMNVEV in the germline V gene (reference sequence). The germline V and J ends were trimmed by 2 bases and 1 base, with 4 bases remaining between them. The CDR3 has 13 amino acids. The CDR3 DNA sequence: TGTGCCAGCAGTTTACCAGGCACAGATACGCAGTATTTT. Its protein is CASSLPGTDTQYF.

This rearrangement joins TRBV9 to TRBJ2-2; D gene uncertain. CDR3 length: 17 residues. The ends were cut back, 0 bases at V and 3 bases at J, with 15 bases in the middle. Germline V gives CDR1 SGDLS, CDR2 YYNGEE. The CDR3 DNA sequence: TGTGCCAGCAGCGTAGAAACGGGCCGACTTTACACCGGGGAGCTGTTTTTT. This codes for CASSVETGRLYTGELFF.

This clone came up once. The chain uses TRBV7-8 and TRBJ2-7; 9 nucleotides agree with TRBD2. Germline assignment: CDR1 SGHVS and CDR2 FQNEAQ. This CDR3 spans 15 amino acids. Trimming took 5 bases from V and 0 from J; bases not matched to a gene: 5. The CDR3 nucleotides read TGTGCCAGCAGCCCGAGTAGCGGGAGCTCCTACGAGCAGTACTTC. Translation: CASSPSSGSSYEQYF.

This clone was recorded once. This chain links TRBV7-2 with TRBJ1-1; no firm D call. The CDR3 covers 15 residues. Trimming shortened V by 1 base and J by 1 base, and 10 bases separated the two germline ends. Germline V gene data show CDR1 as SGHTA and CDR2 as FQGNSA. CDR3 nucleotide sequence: TGTGCCAGCAGCTTAGATAGAGCAGGGAACACTGAAGCTTTCTTT. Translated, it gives CASSLDRAGNTEAFF.

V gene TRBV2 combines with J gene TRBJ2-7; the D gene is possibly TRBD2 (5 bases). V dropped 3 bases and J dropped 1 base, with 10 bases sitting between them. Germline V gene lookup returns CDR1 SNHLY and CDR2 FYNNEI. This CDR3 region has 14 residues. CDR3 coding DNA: TGTGCCAGCAGTGATTTCGGGGATTCCTACGAGCAGTACTTC. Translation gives CASSDFGDSYEQYF.

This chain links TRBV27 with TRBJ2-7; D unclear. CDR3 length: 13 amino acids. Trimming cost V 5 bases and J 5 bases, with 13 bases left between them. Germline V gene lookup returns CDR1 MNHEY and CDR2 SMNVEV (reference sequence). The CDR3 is CASSPIDQNEQYF. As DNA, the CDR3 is TGTGCCAGCAGTCCAATCGACCAGAACGAGCAGTACTTC.

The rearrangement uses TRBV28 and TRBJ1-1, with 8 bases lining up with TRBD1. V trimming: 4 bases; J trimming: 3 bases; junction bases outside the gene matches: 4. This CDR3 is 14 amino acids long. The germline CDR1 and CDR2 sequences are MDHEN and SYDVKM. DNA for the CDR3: TGTGCCAGCAGTTCAGGGGGCTGGTACACTGAAGCTTTCTTT. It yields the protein CASSSGGWYTEAFF.